This T cell receptor beta chain was identified in a study of T-cell reconstitution after alpha-beta-depleted transplantation in children. Findings and caveats of the study: Several hundred expanded graft clones reportedly were the source of alpha-beta T cells about two months after transplant. Newly generated T cells supplied most T-cell counts and diversity one year post-transplant. Certain patients had high TCRbeta diversity at day 60, and it came from recipient T cells and thymic progenitors that survived.

The TCRbeta library incorporated unique molecular identifiers. TCRdb independently ran MiXCR on the PCR reads; one entry per CDR3 protein. The sample records fewer than 550,000 distinct CDR3 sequences, about an eighth being singletons. This clonotype was observed a handful of times. Its matching antigen is unknown. CDR3 length: 14 amino acids. Germline CDR1 reads SEHNR; CDR2 reads FQNEAQ (reference sequence). The V end lost 7 bases, the J end lost 4 bases, and 16 bases lay between the germline ends. The rearrangement uses TRBV7-9 and TRBJ2-5, with a weak D call TRBD1 (6 bases). The starting material was PBMCs, mostly from graft donor cells, obtained 180 days after TCRalphabeta/CD19-depleted stem cell transplant. The clonotype was recovered from a female patient aged 2-9 years who had a stem cell transplant for aplastic anemia, so the T cells may come from the graft donor. CDR3 region: CASTPTGYRETQYF. CDR3 DNA sequence: TGTGCCAGCACCCCAACAGGGTATAGAGAGACCCAGTACTTC.